The 30 T cell receptor beta chains given below trace back to one sample, sequenced in a study of somatic mutations in cytotoxic T cells in rheumatoid arthritis. Sequenced by immunoSEQ multiplex PCR; TCRdb stores in-frame clones only, minus some. The sample carries about 14,000 clones, over 70% recorded once. The sample comprised CD8+ T cells sorted from blood. The receptors originated from an adult with rheumatoid arthritis.

The genes are TRBV30 and TRBJ2-3; 11 bases match TRBD2. Germline CDR1 reads GTSNPN; CDR2 reads SVGIG (reference sequence). J was trimmed by 5 bases and V by 4 bases; bases with no gene match: 11. This CDR3 region has 16 residues. CDR3 bases: TGTGCCTGGAATGACATTAGCGGGGGGGCGGAAGATACGCAGTATTTT. Translating gives CAWNDISGGAEDTQYF.

The genes are TRBV27 and TRBJ1-3; D gene ambiguous. Germline values: CDR1 MNHEY, CDR2 SMNVEV (reference sequence). This CDR3 has 14 amino acids. Trimming took 2 bases from V and 0 from J, leaving 5 bases between them. The CDR3 DNA reads as TGTGCCAGCAGTTTAGCCGGCTCTGGAAACACCATATATTTT. It is translated as CASSLAGSGNTIYF.

As for this clone: Different DNA sequences within this sample yield the same CDR3. The genes are TRBV6-1 and TRBJ1-5; tentative D call: TRBD1 (5 bases). Germline V lookup: CDR1 MNHNS, CDR2 SASEGT. Trimming took off 7 bases at V and 0 bases at J, with 13 bases between the two ends. This CDR3 is built from 15 residues. DNA of the CDR3: TGTGCCAGCACTACGACAGCCTATAGCAATCAGCCCCAGCATTTT. It translates to CASTTTAYSNQPQHF.

This chain joins TRBV5-4 and TRBJ1-1; 9 bases map to TRBD1. Trimming removed 8 bases from V and 7 bases from J; junction bases left unmatched: 9. The V gene's germline CDR1 is SGHNT and CDR2 YYREEE (reference sequence). CDR3 length: 13 residues. The CDR3 DNA follows: TGTGCCAGTACCGCGACAGGGGGAGGTGAAGCTTTCTTT. Its translation: CASTATGGGEAFF.

The chain uses TRBV5-6 and TRBJ2-7; no definite D call. CDR1 and CDR2 (germline): SGHDT, YYEEEE. Trimming took off 0 bases at V and 2 bases at J, with 9 bases between the two ends. The CDR3 length is 14 residues. The DNA for the CDR3 is TGTGCCAGCAGCTTGGCCGGCCAGACCTACGAGCAGTACTTC. Translated: CASSLAGQTYEQYF.

This clone has more than one count but fewer than ten. V usage is TRBV19 and J usage is TRBJ2-7, with a tentative D call TRBD1 (5 bases). CDR1 is LNHDA and CDR2 is SQIVND in the germline V gene (reference sequence). This CDR3 has 11 residues. V lost 5 bases and J 6 bases, leaving 8 bases between the germline ends. CDR3 coding DNA: TGTGCCAGTAGTGTGGGGCCCGAGCAGTACTTC. The encoded protein is CASSVGPEQYF.

The chain's CDR3 is CASSQSGQKVCTESTDTQYF. CDR3 in DNA: TGCGCCAGCAGTCAATCGGGACAGAAAGTGTGCACAGAAAGCACAGATACGCAGTATTTT. This chain joins TRBV23-1 and TRBJ2-3, with 7 bases identical to TRBD1. TRBV23-1 is an ORF, and what it does is uncertain. Losses at the gene ends were 0 bases for V and 0 bases for J; bases not matched to a gene: 15. This CDR3 spans 20 amino acids.

V and J are TRBV9 and TRBJ1-1; the D gene is possibly TRBD1 (5 bases). The CDR3 totals 12 residues. Germline assignment: CDR1 SGDLS and CDR2 YYNGEE. Trimming stripped 0 bases from V and 8 bases from J, with 8 bases between. CDR3 DNA sequence: TGTGCCAGCAGCGTAGCTGGGGCAGAAGCTTTCTTT. This translates into CASSVAGAEAFF.

This chain connects TRBV21-1 to TRBJ2-2; the table's D call, TRBD1, was not checked against the DNA. TRBV21-1 is annotated as a pseudogene. CDR3 length: 15 amino acids. CDR3 sequence: CASDPNRGTAGELFF. CDR3 sequence (DNA): TGTGCCAGCGATCCCAACAGGGGCACTGCCGGGGAGCTGTTTTTT.

This clone was seen more than once but under ten times. The J gene is TRBJ1-1, the V gene TRBV9; D is uncertain. Trimming pared 3 bases from V and 4 bases from J, leaving 19 bases between. Germline lookup yields CDR1 SGDLS and CDR2 YYNGEE. The CDR3 totals 16 residues. CDR3 nucleotide sequence: TGTGCCAGCAGCGCCTCCGGGATCCTTTCCGGCACTGAAGCTTTCTTT. This translates into CASSASGILSGTEAFF.

The chain recombines TRBV6-6 with TRBJ1-2; D is unresolved. The germline CDR1 and CDR2 sequences are MNHNY and SVGAGI (reference sequence). CDR3 length: 13 residues. V was clipped by 7 bases and J by 2 bases, with 11 bases between them. The chain's CDR3 is CASTPTKNYGYTF. The CDR3 nucleotides read TGTGCCAGCACCCCTACAAAGAACTATGGCTACACCTTC.

V gene TRBV9 combines with J gene TRBJ1-5; no clear D gene. Trimming removed 0 bases at V and 2 bases at J, with 6 bases between. The V gene's germline CDR1 is SGDLS and CDR2 YYNGEE. This CDR3 has 14 residues. This CDR3 reads CASSVDVGNQPQHF. CDR3 DNA: TGTGCCAGCAGCGTAGATGTTGGCAATCAGCCCCAGCATTTT.

The chain combines TRBV11-2 with TRBJ2-5, with 9 nucleotides matching TRBD1. V shed 2 bases and J 4 bases; nucleotides not matched to a gene: 11. This CDR3 has 17 residues. In germline, CDR1 is SGHAT, CDR2 FQNNGV. This CDR3 reads CASSLSLGTGTRETQYF. CDR3 DNA: TGTGCCAGCAGCTTATCGTTAGGGACAGGGACGCGAGAGACCCAGTACTTC.

CDR3 in DNA: TGTGCCAGCAGCACCAGACCGCGGGAGACCCAGTACTTC. As protein: CASSTRPRETQYF. The chain links TRBV7-6 to TRBJ2-5, with D unresolved. V was cut by 5 bases and J by 5 bases, with 12 bases left in between. Germline CDR1 reads SGHVS; CDR2 reads FNYEAQ. The CDR3 has 13 amino acids.

The genes are TRBV27 and TRBJ2-2; the match to TRBD1 covers 7 bases. Germline V gene data show CDR1 as MNHEY and CDR2 as SMNVEV (reference sequence). The CDR3 has 15 amino acids. Trimming removed 6 bases from V and 1 base from J; junction bases left unmatched: 5. The CDR3 loop is CASSRDRVNTGELFF. CDR3 bases: TGTGCCAGCAGCCGAGACAGGGTGAACACCGGGGAGCTGTTTTTT.

The chain has TRBV5-6 and TRBJ1-4; 7 bases fit TRBD1. The junction had 20 bases not matched to a gene; V was cut back by 4 bases and J by 8 bases. The CDR3 consists of 18 residues. CDR1 SGHDT and CDR2 YYEEEE come from the germline V gene. CDR3 in amino acids: CASSLRDGTAEIWEKLFF. The CDR3 region has the DNA TGTGCCAGCAGCCTCCGTGACGGGACAGCCGAAATCTGGGAAAAACTGTTTTTT.

The chain recombines TRBV6-1 with TRBJ2-3; no clear D gene. V was shortened by 6 bases and J by 9 bases, with 13 bases between the two germline ends. The CDR3 totals 12 residues. The V gene's germline CDR1 is MNHNS and CDR2 SASEGT. CDR3 amino acids: CASRPHPFTQYF. The CDR3 DNA sequence: TGTGCCAGCAGACCCCACCCATTCACGCAGTATTTT.

The V gene is TRBV29-1, the J gene TRBJ1-2; TRBD1 matches at 8 bases. J was trimmed by 3 bases and V by 7 bases; bases with no gene match: 13. The CDR3 is 15 residues long. Germline CDR1 SQVTM, CDR2 ANQGSEA. CDR3 residues: CSGYFNRGTYYGYTF. The DNA of the CDR3 is TGCAGCGGCTATTTTAACAGGGGGACGTACTATGGCTACACCTTC. Together with reference TRBV29-1 and TRBJ1-2, the CDR3 gives the full variable domain: SAVISQKPSRDICQRGTSLTIQCQVDSQVTMMFWYRQQPGQSLTLIATANQGSEATYESGFVIDKFPISRPNLTFSTLTVSNMSPEDSSIYLCSGYFNRGTYYGYTFGSGTRLTVV.

The chain links TRBV5-4 to TRBJ1-2, with 8 bases lining up with TRBD1. CDR1 and CDR2 (germline): SGHNT, YYREEE (reference sequence). This CDR3 has 14 residues. V shed 2 bases, J shed 4 bases, and the junction held 4 bases outside the gene matches. The CDR3 DNA reads TGTGCCAGCAGCTTCAGGGGGCAGGGCTATGGCTACACCTTC. Translated, it gives CASSFRGQGYGYTF.

V and J are TRBV6-1 and TRBJ1-5; D is perhaps TRBD1 (5 bases). V lost 3 bases and J 4 bases, leaving 7 bases between the germline ends. Germline V lookup: CDR1 MNHNS, CDR2 SASEGT. This CDR3 contains 13 residues. Here the CDR3 DNA reads TGTGCCAGCAGTGACGACAGAAATCAGCCCCAGCATTTT. It translates to CASSDDRNQPQHF.

The rearrangement links TRBV7-6 to TRBJ2-3; D remains ambiguous. Germline assignment: CDR1 SGHVS and CDR2 FNYEAQ. Trimming removed 2 bases at V and 0 bases at J, with 0 bases between. The CDR3 sequence is 12 residues long. For the CDR3, the DNA is TGTGCCAGCAGCTTAAGCACAGATACGCAGTATTTT. This gives the protein CASSLSTDTQYF.

V gene TRBV27 combines with J gene TRBJ2-7, with 9 positions matching TRBD1. Germline-derived CDR1 and CDR2 are MNHEY and SMNVEV (reference sequence). The CDR3 sequence is 16 residues long. V shed 8 bases, J shed 1 base, and the junction held 12 bases outside the gene matches. DNA for the CDR3: TGTGCCAGCGGAAGCGCGGCCGGGACAGGGTCCTACGAGCAGTACTTC. Translating gives CASGSAAGTGSYEQYF.

The CDR3, as DNA: TGTGCCAGCAGTTACTCCCATCAAGAGACCCAGTACTTC. Its translation: CASSYSHQETQYF. V gene TRBV6-6 combines with J gene TRBJ2-5; no reliable D call. Germline CDR1 reads MNHNY; CDR2 reads SVGAGI (reference sequence). The germline V and J ends were trimmed by 0 bases and 2 bases, with 4 bases remaining between them. This CDR3 has 13 amino acids.

The gene calls are TRBV2 and TRBJ2-3; 7 bases are a match to TRBD1. CDR1 is SNHLY and CDR2 is FYNNEI in the germline V gene. The CDR3 is made up of 17 amino acids. J lost 1 base, V lost 7 bases, and 14 bases had no gene match. The CDR3, as DNA: TGTGCCAGCATCGTAACTCCAGGGGGTGATGGCACAGATACGCAGTATTTT. Translation gives CASIVTPGGDGTDTQYF.

The rearrangement joins TRBV10-2 to TRBJ2-1, with 7 bases fitting TRBD2. Germline V gene sequence: CDR1 WSHSY, CDR2 SAAADI. Trimming took 3 bases from V and 0 from J; bases not matched to a gene: 2. The CDR3 is 15 amino acids. The CDR3 DNA sequence: TGCGCCAGCAGTGAAGGGGAGGGCTCCTACAATGAGCAGTTCTTC. Translated: CASSEGEGSYNEQFF.

The J gene is TRBJ2-1, the V gene TRBV30; 9 bases fit TRBD2. Germline CDR1 reads GTSNPN; CDR2 reads SVGIG (reference sequence). The CDR3 contains 15 residues. V gave up 4 bases and J gave up 8 bases; unmatched junction bases: 12. CDR3 in amino acids: CAWIKGGGAWDEQFF. In DNA, the CDR3 is TGTGCCTGGATCAAAGGCGGGGGGGCCTGGGATGAGCAGTTCTTC.

The chain couples TRBV10-3 to TRBJ1-2; 9 bases agree with TRBD1. With V trimmed by 3 bases and J by 2 bases, 13 bases remained unmatched. This CDR3 spans 18 amino acids. CDR1 is ENHRY and CDR2 is SYGVKD in the germline V gene. CDR3 loop: CAISDWDRVFEGNYGYTF. Here the CDR3 DNA reads TGTGCCATCAGTGATTGGGACAGGGTATTCGAGGGCAACTATGGCTACACCTTC.

This clone was found once. The V call is TRBV11-1, the J call TRBJ2-7; 8 nucleotides align to TRBD1. V lost 2 bases, J lost 5 bases, and 5 bases stayed unmatched. CDR1 and CDR2 from the germline V gene are SGHAT and FQDESV (reference sequence). The CDR3 contains 14 residues. The DNA of the CDR3 is TGTGCCAGCAGCTTATCCAGGGGGCAAAACGAGCAGTACTTC. It encodes CASSLSRGQNEQYF.

V usage is TRBV27 and J usage is TRBJ1-2; D perhaps matches TRBD1 (5 bases). The ends were cut back, 4 bases at V and 8 bases at J, with 26 bases in the middle. This CDR3 spans 17 amino acids. Germline-derived CDR1 and CDR2 are MNHEY and SMNVEV (reference sequence). Here the CDR3 DNA reads TGTGCCAGCAGTTCGATTCGTAGGGGCGACCCTTCGGAGGGCTACACCTTC. This encodes CASSSIRRGDPSEGYTF.

The chain combines TRBV2 with TRBJ2-7; D remains unclear. The V gene's germline CDR1 is SNHLY and CDR2 FYNNEI. The CDR3 spans 13 residues. V lost 6 bases to trimming and J lost 2 bases, with 11 bases between them. This chain's CDR3 is CASRALTPYEQYF. The DNA of the CDR3 is TGTGCCAGCAGGGCGTTGACCCCCTACGAGCAGTACTTC.